This entry concerns a single TCR beta chain. This sample was included in a study of blood T cell repertoires in COVID-19. The authors' processing: Amplification with reference gene primers provided the estimates of nucleated cell counts. Sequencing used immunoSEQ multiplex PCR; TCRdb keeps in-frame clones, though not all of them. The V and J calls and clone size are taken from that table; D and trimming were inferred from the DNA. The sample has about 100,000 clones; roughly four fifths are singletons. Trimming stripped 3 bases from V and 4 bases from J, with 9 bases between. Germline V CDR1 and CDR2: MGHRA, YSYEKL. CDR3 size: 14 residues.

Sequencing was carried out using peripheral blood. This chain uses TRBV4-1 with TRBJ2-2, with a weak D call TRBD1 (5 bases). The clonotype was recovered from a man between 60 and 70 years old with acute or convalescent COVID-19. In DNA, the CDR3 is TGCGCCAGCAGCCAGGGTACAGGCACCGGGGAGCTGTTTTTT. The encoded protein is CASSQGTGTGELFF.